This T cell receptor (beta chain) was found in a study of blood T cell repertoires in COVID-19. Produced via immunoSEQ multiplex PCR; TCRdb's table is partial and in-frame only. The table shows about 250,000 clones, with almost 90% occurring only once. The V gene's germline CDR1 is SGHTA and CDR2 FQGNSA. Trimming cost V 2 bases and J 6 bases; bases outside gene matches: 2. The CDR3 sequence is 15 residues long. The sequence was collected from a man older than 75 with acute or convalescent COVID-19. V is TRBV7-2 and J is TRBJ2-1; 12 bases match TRBD1. Sequencing used peripheral blood. The CDR3 DNA is TGTGCCAGCAGCTTATCGGGACAGGGGGCCAATGAGCAGTTCTTC. Translation gives CASSLSGQGANEQFF.